Listed here is a single T cell receptor beta chain. The sample originates from a study of T cells expressing NK-cell markers. From its re-call of the 5' RACE reads, TCRdb lists each CDR3 protein once, without DNA. The listing contains 500,000 to 600,000 distinct CDR3 sequences. This CDR3 is 13 amino acids long. Germline-derived CDR1 and CDR2 are SGHVS and FQNEAQ. Sequenced sample: blood T cells: a sorted CD56 or NKG2C T cell subset, CD4+ or CD8+ T cells, or bulk PBMC T cells (not recorded which). This rearrangement joins TRBV7-8 to TRBJ2-7; TCRdb's D call of TRBD2 is untestable without DNA. This TCR derives from a man between 18 and 29 years old in good health. The CDR3 protein is CASRSGLEGEQYF.